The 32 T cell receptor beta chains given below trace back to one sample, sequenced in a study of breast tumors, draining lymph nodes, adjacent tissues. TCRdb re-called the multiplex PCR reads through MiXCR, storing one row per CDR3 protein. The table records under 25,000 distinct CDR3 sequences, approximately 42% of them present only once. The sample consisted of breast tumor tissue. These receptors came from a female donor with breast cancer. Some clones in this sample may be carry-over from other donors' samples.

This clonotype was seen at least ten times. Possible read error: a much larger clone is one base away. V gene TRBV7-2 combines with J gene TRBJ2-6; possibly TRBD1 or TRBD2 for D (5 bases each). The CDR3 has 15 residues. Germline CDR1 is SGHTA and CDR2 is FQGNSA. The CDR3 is CASSLQGAGANVLPF. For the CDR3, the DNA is TGTGCCAGCAGCTTACAGGGAGCTGGGGCCAACGTCCTGCCTTTC.

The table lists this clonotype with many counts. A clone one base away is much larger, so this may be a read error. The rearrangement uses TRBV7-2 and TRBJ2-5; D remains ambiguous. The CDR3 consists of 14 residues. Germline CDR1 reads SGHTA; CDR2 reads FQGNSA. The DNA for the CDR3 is TGTGCCAGCAGTTCTGGCTTACCGGGCCAGACCCGGTACTTC. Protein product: CASSSGLPGQTRYF.

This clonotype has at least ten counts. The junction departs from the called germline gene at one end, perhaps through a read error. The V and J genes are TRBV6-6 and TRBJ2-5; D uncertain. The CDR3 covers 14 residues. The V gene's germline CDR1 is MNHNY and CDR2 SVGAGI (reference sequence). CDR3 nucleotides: TGTGCCAGCAGTCACTCCATTCCCCAAGAGACCCAGTACTTC. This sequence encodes CASSHSIPQETQYF.

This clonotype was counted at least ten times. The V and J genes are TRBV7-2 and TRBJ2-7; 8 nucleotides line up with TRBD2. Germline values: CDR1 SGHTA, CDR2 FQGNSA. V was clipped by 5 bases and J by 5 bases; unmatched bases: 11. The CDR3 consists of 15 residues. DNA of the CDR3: TGTGCCAGCAGCCCTAAAAGCGGGAGTGGCCACGAGCAGTACTTC. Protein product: CASSPKSGSGHEQYF.

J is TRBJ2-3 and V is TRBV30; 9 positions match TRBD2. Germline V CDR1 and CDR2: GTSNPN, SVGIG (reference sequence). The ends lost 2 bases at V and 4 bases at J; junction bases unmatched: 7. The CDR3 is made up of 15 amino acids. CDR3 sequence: CAWSPLAGRADTQYF. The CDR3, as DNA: TGTGCCTGGAGTCCTCTAGCGGGACGAGCAGATACGCAGTATTTT.

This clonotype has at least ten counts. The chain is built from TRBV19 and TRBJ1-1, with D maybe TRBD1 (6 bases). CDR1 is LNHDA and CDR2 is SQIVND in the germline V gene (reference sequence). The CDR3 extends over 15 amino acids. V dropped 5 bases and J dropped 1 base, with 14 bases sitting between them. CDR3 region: CASSPYTTGNTEAFF. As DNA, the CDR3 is TGTGCCAGTAGTCCCTACACGACAGGGAACACTGAAGCTTTCTTT.

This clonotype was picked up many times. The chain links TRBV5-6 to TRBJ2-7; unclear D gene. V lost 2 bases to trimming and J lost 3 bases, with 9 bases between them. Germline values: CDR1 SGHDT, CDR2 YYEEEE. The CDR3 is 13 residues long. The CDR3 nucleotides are TGTGCCAGCAGCTTTGCAGGAAACTACGAGCAGTACTTC. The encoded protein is CASSFAGNYEQYF.

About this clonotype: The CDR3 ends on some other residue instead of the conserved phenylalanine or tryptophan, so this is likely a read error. The CDR3 bases are TGCAGTGCTACGGCGGGACAGGGGGTGGTCACTGAAGCTTTCTGT. Protein sequence: CSATAGQGVVTEAFC. The chain joins TRBV20-1 to TRBJ1-1, with 11 bases that match TRBD1. J was trimmed by 4 bases and V by 4 bases; bases with no gene match: 8. CDR1 is DFQATT and CDR2 is SNEGSKA in the germline V gene (reference sequence). CDR3 length: 15 residues.

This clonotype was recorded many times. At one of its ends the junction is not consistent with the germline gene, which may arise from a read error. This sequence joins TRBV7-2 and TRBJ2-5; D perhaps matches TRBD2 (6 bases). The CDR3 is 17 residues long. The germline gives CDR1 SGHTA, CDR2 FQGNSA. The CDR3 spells CASSPFPGWLGGEPQYF. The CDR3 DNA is TGTGCCAGCAGCCCTTTCCCAGGGTGGCTCGGGGGAGAGCCCCAGTACTTC.

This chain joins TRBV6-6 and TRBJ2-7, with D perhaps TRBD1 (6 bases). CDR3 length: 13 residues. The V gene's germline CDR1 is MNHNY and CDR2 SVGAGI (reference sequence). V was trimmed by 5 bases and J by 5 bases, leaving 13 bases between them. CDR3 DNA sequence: TGTGCCAGCAGTCGACCACAGGGAAACGAGCAGTACTTC. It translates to CASSRPQGNEQYF.

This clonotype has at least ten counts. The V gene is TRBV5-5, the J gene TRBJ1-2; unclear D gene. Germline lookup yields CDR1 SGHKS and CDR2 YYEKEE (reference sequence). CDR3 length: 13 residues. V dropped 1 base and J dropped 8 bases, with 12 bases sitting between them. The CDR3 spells CASSLFESFGYTF. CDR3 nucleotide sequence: TGTGCCAGCAGCTTGTTTGAATCGTTCGGCTACACCTTC.

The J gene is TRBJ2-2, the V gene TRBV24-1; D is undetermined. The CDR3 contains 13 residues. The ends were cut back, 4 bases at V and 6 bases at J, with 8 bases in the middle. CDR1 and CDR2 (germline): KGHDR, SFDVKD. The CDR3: CATSDLIAGELFF. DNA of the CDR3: TGTGCCACCAGTGACCTCATAGCCGGGGAGCTGTTTTTT.

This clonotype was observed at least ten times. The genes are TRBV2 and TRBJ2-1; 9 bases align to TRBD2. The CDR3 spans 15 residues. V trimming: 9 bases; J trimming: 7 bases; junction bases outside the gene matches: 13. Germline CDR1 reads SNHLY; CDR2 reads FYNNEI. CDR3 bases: TGTGCCAGTGGGGGAAGCGGGAGGTATGGAAATGAGCAGTTCTTC. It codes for CASGGSGRYGNEQFF.

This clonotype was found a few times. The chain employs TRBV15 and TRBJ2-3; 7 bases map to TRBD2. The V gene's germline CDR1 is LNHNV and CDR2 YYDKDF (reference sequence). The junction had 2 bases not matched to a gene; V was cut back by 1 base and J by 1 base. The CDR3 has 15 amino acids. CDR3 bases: TGTGCCACCAGCAGAGTCCTAGCGGGCACAGATACGCAGTATTTT. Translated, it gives CATSRVLAGTDTQYF.

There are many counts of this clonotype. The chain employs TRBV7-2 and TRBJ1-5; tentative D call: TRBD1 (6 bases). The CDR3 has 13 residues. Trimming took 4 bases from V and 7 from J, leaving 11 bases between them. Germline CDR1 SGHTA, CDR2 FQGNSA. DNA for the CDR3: TGTGCCAGCAGCTCCTACAGGGACCAGCCCCAGCATTTT. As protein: CASSSYRDQPQHF.

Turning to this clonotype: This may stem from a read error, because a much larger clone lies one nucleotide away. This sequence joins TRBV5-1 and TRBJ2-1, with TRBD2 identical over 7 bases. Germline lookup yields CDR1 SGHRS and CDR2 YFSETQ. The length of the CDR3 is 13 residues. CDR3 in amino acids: CASSRGSGYDQFF. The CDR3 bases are TGCGCCAGCAGCCGCGGGAGTGGCTATGACCAGTTCTTC.

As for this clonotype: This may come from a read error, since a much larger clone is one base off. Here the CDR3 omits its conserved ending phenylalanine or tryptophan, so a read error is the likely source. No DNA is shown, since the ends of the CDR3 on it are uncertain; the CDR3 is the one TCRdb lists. The CDR3 reads CASSSGLPGQTRYL. V usage is TRBV7-2 and J usage is TRBJ2-5; the table's D call TRBD1 went unverified against the DNA. The CDR3 length equals 14 residues, ends included. Germline V CDR1 and CDR2: SGHTA, FQGNSA.

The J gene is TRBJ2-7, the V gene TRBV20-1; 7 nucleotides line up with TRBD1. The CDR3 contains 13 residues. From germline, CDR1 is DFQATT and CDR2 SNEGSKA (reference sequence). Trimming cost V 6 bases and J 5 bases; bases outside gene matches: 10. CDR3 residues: CSAQILQGNEQYF. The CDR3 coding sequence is TGCAGTGCCCAGATATTACAGGGGAACGAGCAGTACTTC.

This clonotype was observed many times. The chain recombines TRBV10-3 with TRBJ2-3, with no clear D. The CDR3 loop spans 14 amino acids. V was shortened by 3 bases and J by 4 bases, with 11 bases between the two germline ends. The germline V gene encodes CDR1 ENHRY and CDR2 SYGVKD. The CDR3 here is CAISEAPSADTQYF. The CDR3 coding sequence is TGTGCCATCAGTGAAGCTCCAAGCGCAGATACGCAGTATTTT.

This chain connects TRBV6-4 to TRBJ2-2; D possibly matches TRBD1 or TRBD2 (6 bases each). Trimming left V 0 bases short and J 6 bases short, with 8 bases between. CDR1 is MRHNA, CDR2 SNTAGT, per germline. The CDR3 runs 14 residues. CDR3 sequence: CASSDSRGAGELFF. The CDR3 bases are TGTGCCAGCAGTGACTCGAGGGGGGCCGGGGAGCTGTTTTTT.

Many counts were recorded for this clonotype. The CDR3 DNA follows: TGCAGTGCTAGACTGTGGGACGGTGAAAAACTGTTTTTT. Protein product: CSARLWDGEKLFF. The V call is TRBV20-1, the J call TRBJ1-4; perhaps TRBD1 as D (5 bases). The V gene's germline CDR1 is DFQATT and CDR2 SNEGSKA (reference sequence). CDR3 size: 13 residues. Trimming removed 2 bases from V and 7 bases from J, with 11 bases in between.

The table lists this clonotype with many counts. As DNA, the CDR3 is TGTGCCAGCAGTCCCACAGGGGTAGATACGCAGTATTTT. Residues: CASSPTGVDTQYF. This chain connects TRBV12-3 or TRBV12-4 to TRBJ2-3; 7 bases agree with TRBD1. V lost 5 bases, J lost 5 bases, and 4 bases stayed unmatched. This CDR3 has 13 amino acids.

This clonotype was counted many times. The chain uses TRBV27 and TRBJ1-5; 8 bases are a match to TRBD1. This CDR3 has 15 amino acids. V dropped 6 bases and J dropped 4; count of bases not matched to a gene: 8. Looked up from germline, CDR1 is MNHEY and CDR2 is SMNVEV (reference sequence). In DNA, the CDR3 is TGTGCCAGCAGACCCCGGCAGGGGGCGAATCAGCCCCAGCATTTT. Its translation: CASRPRQGANQPQHF.

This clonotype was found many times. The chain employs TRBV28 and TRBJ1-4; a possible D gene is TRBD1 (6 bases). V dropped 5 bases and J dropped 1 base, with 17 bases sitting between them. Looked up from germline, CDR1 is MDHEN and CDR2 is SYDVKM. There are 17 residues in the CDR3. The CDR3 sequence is CASSPTGPEGTNEKLFF. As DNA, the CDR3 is TGTGCCAGCAGTCCGACAGGCCCGGAGGGAACTAATGAAAAACTGTTTTTT.

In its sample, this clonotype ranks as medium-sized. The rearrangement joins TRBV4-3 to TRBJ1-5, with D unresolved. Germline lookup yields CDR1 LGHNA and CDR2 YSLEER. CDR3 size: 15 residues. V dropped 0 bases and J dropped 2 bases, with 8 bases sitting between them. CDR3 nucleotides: TGCGCCAGCAGCCAAGATTCGGCCCGCAATCAGCCCCAGCATTTT. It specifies CASSQDSARNQPQHF.

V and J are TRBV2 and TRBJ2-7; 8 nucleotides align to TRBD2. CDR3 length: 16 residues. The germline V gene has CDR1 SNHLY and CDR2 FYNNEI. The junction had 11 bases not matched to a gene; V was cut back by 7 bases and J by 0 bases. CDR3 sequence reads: CASTEGGGRLSYEQYF. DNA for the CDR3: TGTGCCAGCACCGAAGGAGGCGGGAGGCTCTCCTACGAGCAGTACTTC.

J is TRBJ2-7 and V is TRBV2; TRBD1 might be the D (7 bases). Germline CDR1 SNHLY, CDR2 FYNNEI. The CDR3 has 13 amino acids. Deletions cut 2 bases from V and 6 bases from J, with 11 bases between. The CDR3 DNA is TGTGCCAGCAGTGAACTGCAGGGGGGCGAGCAGTACTTC. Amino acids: CASSELQGGEQYF.

The CDR3 sequence: CASSQGQTNEKLFF. The CDR3 nucleotides are TGTGCCAGCAGCCAGGGACAGACTAATGAAAAACTGTTTTTT. The rearrangement links TRBV7-2 to TRBJ1-4, with 7 bases identical to TRBD1. The CDR3 has 14 residues. V lost 5 bases, J lost 2 bases, and 2 bases stayed unmatched. The V gene's germline CDR1 is SGHTA and CDR2 FQGNSA.

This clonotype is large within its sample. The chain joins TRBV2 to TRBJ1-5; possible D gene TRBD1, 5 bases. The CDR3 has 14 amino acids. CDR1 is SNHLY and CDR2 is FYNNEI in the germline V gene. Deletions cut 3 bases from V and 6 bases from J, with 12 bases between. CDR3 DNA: TGTGCCAGCAGTGACTCGGGGACCTCTCAGCCCCAGCATTTT. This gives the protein CASSDSGTSQPQHF.

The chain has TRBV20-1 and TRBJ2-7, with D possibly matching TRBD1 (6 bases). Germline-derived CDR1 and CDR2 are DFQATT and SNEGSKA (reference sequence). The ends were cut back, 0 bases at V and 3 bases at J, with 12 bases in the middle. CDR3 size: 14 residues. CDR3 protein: CSAREWSGDYEQYF. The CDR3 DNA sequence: TGCAGTGCTAGAGAGTGGTCAGGGGACTACGAGCAGTACTTC.

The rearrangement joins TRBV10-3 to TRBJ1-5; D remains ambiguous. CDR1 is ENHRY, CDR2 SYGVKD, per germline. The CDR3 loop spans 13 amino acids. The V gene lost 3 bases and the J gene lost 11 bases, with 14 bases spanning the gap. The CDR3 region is CAISDGYQETQHF. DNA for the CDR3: TGTGCCATCAGTGACGGGTACCAAGAGACCCAGCATTTT.

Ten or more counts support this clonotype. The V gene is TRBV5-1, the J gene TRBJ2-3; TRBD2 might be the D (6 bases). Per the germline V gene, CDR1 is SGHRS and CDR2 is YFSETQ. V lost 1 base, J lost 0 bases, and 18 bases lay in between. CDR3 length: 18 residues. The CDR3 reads CASSLTGVLHPSTDTQYF. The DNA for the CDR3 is TGCGCCAGCAGCTTGACGGGGGTCCTCCACCCTAGCACAGATACGCAGTATTTT.